This T cell receptor (beta chain) emerged from a study of blood T cell repertoires in COVID-19. Study details: The United States, Italy and Spain provided the acute and convalescent COVID-19 samples. Sources were T cells, B-cell-depleted T cells, or PBMCs; the material itself was cDNA or gDNA.

Trimming cost V 6 bases and J 7 bases; bases outside gene matches: 10. CDR1 and CDR2 (germline): MNHEY, SVGAGI. The CDR3 is made up of 15 amino acids. In the source study's methods: By means of reference gene primer amplification, nucleated cell counts were estimated. The data were produced by immunoSEQ multiplex PCR, yet TCRdb's version contains in-frame clones alone and is incomplete. D and trimming were read from the DNA, whereas the V and J calls and clone size are those reported in that table. The sample yields about 80,000 clones, 91% seen once. This sequence originates from a woman aged 50 to 60 in a cohort sampled during active COVID-19. The rearrangement links TRBV6-5 to TRBJ2-3, with TRBD2 matching 10 bases. Material for sequencing was peripheral blood. The CDR3, as DNA: TGTGCCAGCAGCACGGCTCTAGCGGGGGACAATACGCAGTATTTT. It yields the protein CASSTALAGDNTQYF.